What follows is one T cell receptor beta chain and its context. One end of the junction is discordant with germline, which a read error may explain. These data belong to a study of blood T cell repertoires in COVID-19. Libraries were prepared by immunoSEQ multiplex PCR; TCRdb keeps only in-frame clonotypes and omits some of them. The data contain around 57,000 clones, 79% of them singletons. CDR3 size: 15 residues. The germline V gene encodes CDR1 SSHAT and CDR2 FNYEAQ (reference sequence). This TCR was sampled from a woman in her seventies with acute or convalescent COVID-19. This chain connects TRBV7-7 to TRBJ2-5; 9 bases map to TRBD1. The specimen sequenced was peripheral blood. The CDR3 nucleotides read TGTGCTAGCAGCCTAGACTGGACAGGGGTCGAGACCCAGTACTTC. It specifies CASSLDWTGVETQYF.